This T cell receptor (beta chain) was recovered during a study of cytomegalovirus exposure and HLA in healthy donors. Vbeta (60) and Jbeta (13) primers were used in the PCR. The data were produced by immunoSEQ multiplex PCR, yet TCRdb's version contains in-frame clones alone and is incomplete. The sample has under 200,000 clones, around 80% seen once; the top ten hold 5% to 7%. The ends lost 1 base at V and 7 bases at J; junction bases unmatched: 9. Germline loops: CDR1 SGHTA, CDR2 FQGNSA. The CDR3 spans 16 residues. This clone was counted only a few times. Sequences were obtained from PBMCs. The sequence derives from a man in his forties or fifties in good health and CMV-seronegative. V usage is TRBV7-2 and J usage is TRBJ2-7; 11 bases line up with TRBD2. The CDR3: CASSLGETSGVGEQYF. The CDR3 coding sequence is TGTGCCAGCAGCTTAGGCGAGACTAGCGGGGTAGGGGAGCAGTACTTC.